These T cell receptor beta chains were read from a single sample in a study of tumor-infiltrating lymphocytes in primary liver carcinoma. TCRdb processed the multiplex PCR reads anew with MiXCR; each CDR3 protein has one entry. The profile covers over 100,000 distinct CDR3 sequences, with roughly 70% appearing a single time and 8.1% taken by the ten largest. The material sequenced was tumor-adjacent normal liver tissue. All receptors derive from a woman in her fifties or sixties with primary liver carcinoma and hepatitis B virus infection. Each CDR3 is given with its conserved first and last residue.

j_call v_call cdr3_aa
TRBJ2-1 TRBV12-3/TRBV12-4 CASSESGLATNEQFF
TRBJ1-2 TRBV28 CASSYQGAGGYTF
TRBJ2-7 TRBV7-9 CDSSPIYEQYF
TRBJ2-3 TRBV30 CAWSLVNLGTDTQYF
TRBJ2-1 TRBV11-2 CASSRLEGDNEQFF
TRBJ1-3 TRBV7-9 CASSHALTQGFGNTIYF
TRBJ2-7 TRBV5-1 CASSGDMAYEQYF
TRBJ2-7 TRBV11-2 CASSLEGPGHYEHYF
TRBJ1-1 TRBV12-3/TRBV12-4 CTSRVQVNTEAFF
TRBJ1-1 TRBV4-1 CAGSQPANTEAFF
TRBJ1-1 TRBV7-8 CANSDWAASGTEAFF
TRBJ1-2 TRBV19 CVSRGKLSNYGYTF
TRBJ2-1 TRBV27 CANSGQGKNEQFF
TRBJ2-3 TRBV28 CASSLWAADTQYF
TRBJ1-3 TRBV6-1 CASSGQGLRDTIYF
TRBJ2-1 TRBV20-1 CSARNPSLAGPTLQYNEQFF
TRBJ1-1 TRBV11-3 CASSPRTGGVGQAFF
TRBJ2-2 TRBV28 CASSGTSEDLGELFF
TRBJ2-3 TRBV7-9 CASNLGESSTDTQYF
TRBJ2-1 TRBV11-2 CVSSFTPLRSSCNEKFF
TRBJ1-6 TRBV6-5 CAGHRWGVVASPLHF
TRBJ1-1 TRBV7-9 CVSSSTEGKAEAFF
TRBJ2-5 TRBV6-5 CASSYSKPWTQYF
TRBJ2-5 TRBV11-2 CVSSLDLRSNEETQYF
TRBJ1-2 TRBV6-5 CASSYSKGRVYGYTF
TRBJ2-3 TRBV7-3 CASSLSGGPDTQYF
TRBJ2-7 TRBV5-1 CASSFVGSSYEQYF
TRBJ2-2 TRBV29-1 CSVPAGGNTGELFF
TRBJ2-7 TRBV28 CASLDQSYEQYF
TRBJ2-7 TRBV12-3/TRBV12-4 CASSLGRQGSYEQYF
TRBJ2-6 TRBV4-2 CASSQEILVVANVLTF
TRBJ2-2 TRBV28 CASSSRTSETKNTGELFF
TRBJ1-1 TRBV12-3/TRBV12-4 CASVEGAGTETFF
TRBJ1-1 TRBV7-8 CASSPRPKGNTEAFF
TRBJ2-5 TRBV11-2 CAGSLDFSSPGTQYF